This T cell receptor (beta chain) was captured in a study of cytomegalovirus exposure and HLA in healthy donors. Worth noting for this clone: Its cognate antigen is unknown.

CDR1 is SGHTA, CDR2 FQGNSA, per germline. J gave up 10 bases and V 1 base, and 8 bases lay outside the gene matches. This CDR3 spans 14 amino acids. Notes on the study in general: A later analysis reportedly found that, within productive TCRs, an Asian-associated ancestry cluster had fewer N-insertions than the mean observed across the approximately 670 donors. Analysis was carried out at a later point, and it linked a missense DCLRE1C variant to TCR beta V- and J-gene trimming.

The study ran its PCR with 60 Vbeta and 13 Jbeta primers. TCRdb's copy holds only in-frame clones and misses some; the assay was immunoSEQ multiplex PCR. This table holds about 160,000 clones, over 70% found once. This chain joins TRBV7-2 and TRBJ1-1, with 8 nucleotides matching TRBD1. This receptor was obtained from a man between 45 and 60 years old in good health and CMV-seropositive. The sample taken for sequencing was PBMCs. As DNA, the CDR3 is TGTGCCAGCAGCTTAGAGGCAGGGGGCTCTGCAGCTTTCTTT. This translates into CASSLEAGGSAAFF.